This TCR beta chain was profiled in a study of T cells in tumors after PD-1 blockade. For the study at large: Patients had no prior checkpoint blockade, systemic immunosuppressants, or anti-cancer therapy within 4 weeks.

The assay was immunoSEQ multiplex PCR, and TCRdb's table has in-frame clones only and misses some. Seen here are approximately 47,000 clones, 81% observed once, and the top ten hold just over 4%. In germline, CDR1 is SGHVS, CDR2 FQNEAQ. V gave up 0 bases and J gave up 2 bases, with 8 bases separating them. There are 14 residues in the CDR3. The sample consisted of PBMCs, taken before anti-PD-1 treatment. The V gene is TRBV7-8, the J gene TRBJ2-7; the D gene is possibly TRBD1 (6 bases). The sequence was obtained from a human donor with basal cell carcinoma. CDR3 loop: CASSLAGQPYEQYF. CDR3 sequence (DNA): TGTGCCAGCAGCTTAGCGGGACAACCCTACGAGCAGTACTTC.